The 13 T cell receptor beta chains below all came from one sample that was sequenced in a study of T cell repertoires in cytomegalovirus infection. One entry per CDR3 protein results from TCRdb running MiXCR on the reads. The table lists a few hundred thousand distinct CDR3 sequences, over 35% of them singletons. The antigens of these receptors remain unknown. The sample was cultured PBMCs, taken from culture after CMV antigen stimulation. These receptors were obtained from a human donor in good health (CMV status not recorded). Some clones in this sample may be carry-over from other donors' samples.

The rearrangement uses TRBV4-1 and TRBJ2-1; D may be TRBD2 (5 bases). Trimming left V 1 base short and J 0 bases short, with 13 bases between. The germline CDR1 and CDR2 sequences are MGHRA and YSYEKL. The CDR3 runs 17 residues. This CDR3 reads CASSQVFGGLSYNEQFF. CDR3 coding DNA: TGCGCCAGCAGCCAAGTTTTCGGCGGGCTCTCCTACAATGAGCAGTTCTTC.

This clonotype was observed a few times. The chain joins TRBV12-3 or TRBV12-4 to TRBJ2-3; D may be TRBD2 (6 bases). CDR3 size: 14 residues. The V end lost 7 bases, the J end lost 4 bases, and 15 bases lay between the germline ends. In DNA form, the CDR3 reads TGTGCCAGCAAGCCCGGGGGAAGCGCAGATACGCAGTATTTT. Amino acid sequence: CASKPGGSADTQYF.

This chain links TRBV4-1 with TRBJ2-1; TRBD1 matches 8 bases. The V gene's germline CDR1 is MGHRA and CDR2 YSYEKL. V was clipped by 0 bases and J by 9 bases; unmatched bases: 10. The CDR3 length is 16 residues. The CDR3 bases are TGCGCCAGCAGCCAAGACATACCCGGACAGGGCGGTGAGCAGTTCTTC. Its translation: CASSQDIPGQGGEQFF.

V usage is TRBV4-1 and J usage is TRBJ2-7; 15 bases line up with TRBD2. The CDR3 covers 15 residues. The trim removed 5 bases at V and 7 bases at J, leaving 6 bases unmatched. Germline V gene data show CDR1 as MGHRA and CDR2 as YSYEKL. The CDR3 sequence is CASSYMGLAGGEQYF. In DNA form, the CDR3 reads TGCGCCAGCAGCTATATGGGACTAGCGGGAGGTGAGCAGTACTTC.

This chain connects TRBV5-1 to TRBJ2-3, with TRBD2 matching 8 bases. The CDR3 totals 16 residues. V lost 0 bases and J lost 2; bases outside the gene matches: 5. Germline loops: CDR1 SGHRS, CDR2 YFSETQ. The CDR3 DNA follows: TGCGCCAGCAGCTTGGTAACTAGCGGACTCACAGATACGCAGTATTTT. Translating gives CASSLVTSGLTDTQYF.

The chain couples TRBV6-6 to TRBJ2-7; TRBD2 is a possible D gene (5 bases). Trimming cost V 4 bases and J 4 bases, with 17 bases left between them. CDR1 is MNHNY, CDR2 SVGAGI, per germline (reference sequence). The CDR3 runs to 15 residues. The chain's CDR3 is CASSSPRGKKYEQYF. CDR3 coding DNA: TGTGCCAGCAGTTCACCTCGAGGGAAAAAATACGAGCAGTACTTC.

This chain connects TRBV11-3 to TRBJ2-3; D call uncertain. This CDR3 is built from 13 residues. CDR1 SGHNT and CDR2 YENEEA come from the germline V gene. The V and J ends lost 5 bases and 8 bases respectively, with 14 bases between them. CDR3 region: CASSTAAFGTQYF. The CDR3 DNA is TGTGCCAGCAGCACCGCTGCGTTTGGTACGCAGTATTTT.

V is TRBV29-1 and J is TRBJ2-3, with TRBD2 identical over 13 bases. The CDR3 is 16 residues long. The V segment lost 3 bases and the J segment 1 base; nucleotides outside the gene matches: 4. Germline CDR1 is SQVTM and CDR2 is ANQGSEA. CDR3 in amino acids: CSVEGTSGIGTDTQYF. CDR3 DNA sequence: TGCAGCGTTGAGGGGACTAGCGGGATCGGCACAGATACGCAGTATTTT.

This clonotype turned up a few times. V gene TRBV7-2 combines with J gene TRBJ1-1; no definite D call. Germline CDR1 SGHTA, CDR2 FQGNSA. This CDR3 has 16 amino acids. Trimming left V 7 bases short and J 0 bases short, with 18 bases between. CDR3 residues: CASNTLAGYMNTEAFF. The CDR3 coding sequence is TGTGCCAGCAACACCCTGGCAGGCTACATGAACACTGAAGCTTTCTTT.

This rearrangement joins TRBV12-3 or TRBV12-4 to TRBJ1-4; the D is unclear. This CDR3 is 14 amino acids long. The ends were cut back, 5 bases at V and 8 bases at J, with 15 bases in the middle. Here the CDR3 DNA reads TGTGCCAGCAGTACCGACGGCTTAGGGGAAAAACTGTTTTTT. It is translated as CASSTDGLGEKLFF.

V usage is TRBV18 and J usage is TRBJ1-1; no definite D call. V was shortened by 4 bases and J by 5 bases, with 17 bases between the two germline ends. The germline V gene has CDR1 KGHSH and CDR2 LQKENI. CDR3 length equals 15 residues. The CDR3 DNA sequence: TGTGCCAGCTCACTGGCATGGAGGGAGAAGACTGAAGCTTTCTTT. Protein: CASSLAWREKTEAFF.

In its sample, this clonotype was seen a few times. The V gene is TRBV7-9, the J gene TRBJ1-6, with D perhaps matching TRBD1 (6 bases). The CDR3 has 19 residues. In germline, CDR1 is SEHNR, CDR2 FQNEAQ (reference sequence). Trimming stripped 6 bases from V and 3 bases from J, with 24 bases between. DNA for the CDR3: TGTGCCAGCAGGGAAAGAGGACAGCCCTTATCTATCTATAATTCACCCCTCCACTTT. Protein sequence: CASRERGQPLSIYNSPLHF.

This rearrangement joins TRBV7-9 to TRBJ2-2; 9 nucleotides align to TRBD2. Losses at the gene ends were 7 bases for V and 1 base for J; bases not matched to a gene: 7. The CDR3 has 16 amino acids. The germline V gene encodes CDR1 SEHNR and CDR2 FQNEAQ (reference sequence). In DNA form, the CDR3 reads TGTGCCAGCAACGGGATAGCGGGAGAGAACACCGGGGAGCTGTTTTTT. Protein: CASNGIAGENTGELFF. Full variable domain (outside the CDR3, taken from reference TRBV7-9 and TRBJ2-2): DTGVSQNPRHKITKRGQNVTFRCDPISEHNRLYWYRQTLGQGPEFLTYFQNEAQLEKSRLLSDRFSAERPKGSFSTLEIQRTEQGDSAMYLCASNGIAGENTGELFFGEGSRLTVL.